This entry lists 32 T cell receptor beta chains sequenced from one sample in a study of cytomegalovirus exposure and HLA in healthy donors. PCR used 60 Vbeta primers and 13 Jbeta primers. Libraries were prepared by immunoSEQ multiplex PCR; TCRdb keeps only in-frame clonotypes and omits some of them. Among 140,000 or so clones listed, 65% to 90% were seen once. Sequenced sample: PBMCs. These receptor sequences come from a woman aged 25 to 39 in good health and CMV-seronegative.

The J gene is TRBJ2-5, the V gene TRBV7-2, with D possibly being TRBD2 (6 bases). This CDR3 is built from 14 residues. V lost 0 bases, J lost 11 bases, and 16 bases lay in between. Germline-derived CDR1 and CDR2 are SGHTA and FQGNSA. The CDR3 loop reads CASSLAQAGGWQYF. The CDR3 coding sequence is TGTGCCAGCAGCTTAGCACAGGCTGGGGGGTGGCAGTACTTC.

J is TRBJ2-5 and V is TRBV5-4; 12 nucleotides match TRBD2. The assigned J gene may be wrong: the sequence end matches TRBJ2-7 better. This CDR3 has 17 amino acids. Germline CDR1 is SGHNT and CDR2 is YYREEE (reference sequence). The CDR3 DNA is TGTGCCAGCAGCTTTCTTTTGACTAGCGGGGGCTCCTACGAGCAGTACTTC. Translating gives CASSFLLTSGGSYEQYF.

CDR3 in amino acids: CASSFPGGSYEQYF. The DNA of the CDR3 is TGTGCCAGCAGCTTCCCGGGCGGGAGCTACGAGCAGTACTTC. The chain joins TRBV5-4 to TRBJ2-7; the match to TRBD2 covers 7 bases. This CDR3 is built from 14 residues. V lost 2 bases, J lost 3 bases, and 5 bases stayed unmatched. CDR1 and CDR2 from the germline V gene are SGHNT and YYREEE (reference sequence). The whole variable domain, remainder taken from reference TRBV5-4 and TRBJ2-7, is ETGVTQSPTHLIKTRGQQVTLRCSSQSGHNTVSWYQQALGQGPQFIFQYYREEENGRGNFPPRFSGLQFPNYSSELNVNALELDDSALYLCASSFPGGSYEQYFGPGTRLTVT.

This rearrangement joins TRBV18 to TRBJ2-7, with 7 bases fitting TRBD2. The CDR3 is made up of 15 amino acids. The V and J ends lost 6 bases and 0 bases, in that order; junction bases with no gene match: 8. Germline lookup yields CDR1 KGHSH and CDR2 LQKENI. CDR3 coding DNA: TGTGCCAGCTCCCCTACTAGCGCCGGCTCCTACGAGCAGTACTTC. This translates into CASSPTSAGSYEQYF.

The chain links TRBV6-4 to TRBJ2-3; 10 bases are shared with TRBD1. J gave up 2 bases and V 5 bases, and 4 bases lay outside the gene matches. The length of the CDR3 is 15 residues. Germline V gene lookup returns CDR1 MRHNA and CDR2 SNTAGT. Here the CDR3 reads CASSPGTGDTDTQYF. DNA of the CDR3: TGTGCCAGCAGTCCCGGGACAGGGGACACAGATACGCAGTATTTT.

This chain joins TRBV4-3 and TRBJ2-6, with 7 nucleotides matching TRBD1. Germline V gene sequence: CDR1 LGHNA, CDR2 YSLEER. The CDR3 consists of 18 residues. With 1 base clipped from V and 4 bases from J, the junction kept 10 bases outside the gene matches. This chain's CDR3 is CASSQALRQGTGANVLTF. CDR3 nucleotides: TGCGCCAGCAGCCAAGCGTTACGACAGGGTACAGGGGCCAACGTCCTGACTTTC.

The V and J genes are TRBV27 and TRBJ2-1; D not resolved. This CDR3 has 15 residues. The germline V gene has CDR1 MNHEY and CDR2 SMNVEV (reference sequence). Trimming cost V 6 bases and J 7 bases, with 19 bases left between them. The CDR3 DNA is TGTGCCAGCAGCTCAGCGATTGGCAGTACAAATGAGCAGTTCTTC. Translation gives CASSSAIGSTNEQFF.

The V gene is TRBV5-1, the J gene TRBJ2-3, with TRBD2 matching 11 bases. The CDR3 length is 15 residues. Germline V gives CDR1 SGHRS, CDR2 YFSETQ. Trimming at V came to 7 bases and at J to 0 bases, leaving 4 bases not matched to a gene. The CDR3 sequence: CASGRLAGSTDTQYF. The CDR3 DNA is TGCGCCAGCGGCCGACTAGCGGGGAGCACAGATACGCAGTATTTT.

The V and J genes are TRBV7-9 and TRBJ2-1; weak D call: TRBD2 (5 bases). From germline, CDR1 is SEHNR and CDR2 FQNEAQ (reference sequence). This CDR3 has 15 amino acids. The V end was cut by 5 bases, the J end by 7 bases, with 18 bases between. The CDR3 nucleotides read TGTGCCAGCAGCCCCGCGGGTGCTAGCTGGAATGAGCAGTTCTTC. Translation: CASSPAGASWNEQFF.

Here the CDR3 reads CASSIGAAQPQHF. As DNA, the CDR3 is TGTGCCAGCTCAATAGGGGCCGCTCAGCCCCAGCATTTT. V is TRBV18 and J is TRBJ1-5; D perhaps matches TRBD1 (5 bases). This CDR3 is built from 13 residues. Germline CDR1 KGHSH, CDR2 LQKENI. Trimming shortened V by 5 bases and J by 6 bases, and 11 bases separated the two germline ends.

The CDR3 protein is CASSAHHGLAGAYNEQFF. CDR3 DNA: TGCGCCAGCAGCGCCCACCACGGACTAGCGGGGGCCTACAATGAGCAGTTCTTC. The rearrangement links TRBV5-1 to TRBJ2-1; 13 bases align to TRBD2. Germline V gives CDR1 SGHRS, CDR2 YFSETQ. Unmatched junction bases numbered 9, after V lost 4 bases and J lost 2 bases. The CDR3 has 18 amino acids.

The chain carries TRBV18 and TRBJ2-1; the match to TRBD1 covers 9 bases. The length of the CDR3 is 16 residues. V was pared by 5 bases and J by 4 bases, with 9 bases of the junction left unmatched. The germline CDR1 and CDR2 sequences are KGHSH and LQKENI. This CDR3 reads CASSFAGQGLYNEQFF. CDR3 nucleotides: TGTGCCAGCTCATTCGCGGGACAGGGCCTATACAATGAGCAGTTCTTC.

The CDR3 spells CASNPSGTGELFF. The CDR3 DNA sequence: TGTGCCAGTAACCCTAGCGGCACCGGGGAGCTGTTTTTT. The chain recombines TRBV19 with TRBJ2-2, with 7 bases matching TRBD2. V trimming: 7 bases; J trimming: 4 bases; junction bases outside the gene matches: 3. The CDR3 spans 13 residues. CDR1 is LNHDA and CDR2 is SQIVND in the germline V gene (reference sequence).

The V and J genes are TRBV25-1 and TRBJ2-3, with 7 bases identical to TRBD2. The V and J ends lost 1 base and 0 bases, in that order; junction bases with no gene match: 4. This CDR3 is 16 amino acids long. The germline gives CDR1 MGHDK, CDR2 SYGVNS. In nucleotides, the CDR3 is TGTGCCAGCAGTGAATGGGGGGGTCTTAGCACAGATACGCAGTATTTT. Encoded protein: CASSEWGGLSTDTQYF.

V and J are TRBV6-6 and TRBJ2-7; 9 bases map to TRBD1. There are 14 residues in the CDR3. The germline CDR1 and CDR2 sequences are MNHNY and SVGAGI (reference sequence). The V gene end was trimmed by 6 bases and the J gene end by 6 bases; junction bases not matched to a gene: 9. DNA of the CDR3: TGTGCCAGCAGCCCTCACGACAGGGGGACCGAGCAGTACTTC. This sequence encodes CASSPHDRGTEQYF.

This clone was seen just once. The chain has TRBV2 and TRBJ2-3, with D possibly being TRBD1 (6 bases). The CDR3 has 14 amino acids. Trimming stripped 7 bases from V and 0 bases from J, with 11 bases between. Germline values: CDR1 SNHLY, CDR2 FYNNEI. CDR3 sequence: CASNSDSSTDTQYF. The CDR3 DNA reads as TGTGCCAGCAATTCGGACAGTAGCACAGATACGCAGTATTTT. The whole variable domain, remainder taken from reference TRBV2 and TRBJ2-3, is EPEVTQTPSHQVTQMGQEVILRCVPISNHLYFYWYRQILGQKVEFLVSFYNNEISEKSEIFDDQFSVERPDGSNFTLKIRSTKLEDSAMYFCASNSDSSTDTQYFGPGTRLTVL.

The chain is built from TRBV7-9 and TRBJ2-5, with 8 bases that match TRBD1. The CDR3 has 16 residues. Looked up from germline, CDR1 is SEHNR and CDR2 is FQNEAQ (reference sequence). Losses at the gene ends were 5 bases for V and 3 bases for J; bases not matched to a gene: 11. For the CDR3, the DNA is TGTGCCAGCAGCCGACGGACAGGGAGAGGGAAAGAGACCCAGTACTTC. This gives the protein CASSRRTGRGKETQYF.

The J gene is TRBJ1-4, the V gene TRBV19; TRBD1 agrees at 8 bases. After removal of 7 bases from V and 0 bases from J, the junction contained 4 bases not matched to a gene. The CDR3 contains 15 residues. The germline gives CDR1 LNHDA, CDR2 SQIVND (reference sequence). For the CDR3, the DNA is TGTGCCAGTACCCAGGACAGGGCAACTAATGAAAAACTGTTTTTT. This sequence encodes CASTQDRATNEKLFF.

The chain links TRBV7-2 to TRBJ2-5, with a possible D match to TRBD2 (7 bases). The V end lost 5 bases, the J end lost 5 bases, and 21 bases lay between the germline ends. This CDR3 has 16 residues. Germline V gene data show CDR1 as SGHTA and CDR2 as FQGNSA. The CDR3 here is CASSLGGGYGSETQYF. For the CDR3, the DNA is TGTGCCAGCAGCCTAGGGGGGGGATACGGATCGGAGACCCAGTACTTC.

CDR3 nucleotide sequence: TGCAGCGTTGATGTTGCAGGGGCGGATAGTGGCTACACCTTC. Translation gives CSVDVAGADSGYTF. The rearrangement joins TRBV29-1 to TRBJ1-2, with a possible D match to TRBD1 (6 bases). CDR3 length equals 14 residues. Trimming stripped 3 bases from V and 7 bases from J, with 18 bases between. Per the germline V gene, CDR1 is SQVTM and CDR2 is ANQGSEA.

Points on this clone: At one of its ends the junction is not consistent with the germline gene, which may arise from a read error. The J gene is TRBJ1-4, the V gene TRBV7-9, with 8 bases identical to TRBD1. Germline loops: CDR1 SEHNR, CDR2 FQNEAQ (reference sequence). CDR3 length: 15 residues. CDR3 sequence: CSSSLHGQGHEKLFF. DNA of the CDR3: TGTTCCAGCAGCTTACACGGACAGGGACATGAAAAACTGTTTTTT.

CDR3 bases: TGTGCCAGAAGCGCGGAGCGAAATAATTCACCCCTCCACTTT. Translated: CARSAERNNSPLHF. The chain joins TRBV5-3 to TRBJ1-6; D is unresolved. TRBV5-3 is noted as an ORF with a role that remains uncertain. V lost 4 bases to trimming and J lost 5 bases, with 10 bases between them. The CDR3 covers 14 residues.

This chain links TRBV4-3 with TRBJ1-5; 7 positions agree with TRBD1. Germline V gene data show CDR1 as LGHNA and CDR2 as YSLEER. With V trimmed by 0 bases and J by 6 bases, 2 bases remained unmatched. This CDR3 region has 14 residues. CDR3 loop: CASSQDRGIQPQHF. DNA for the CDR3: TGCGCCAGCAGCCAAGACAGGGGGATTCAGCCCCAGCATTTT.

The chain recombines TRBV9 with TRBJ2-1, with unresolved D. Germline V gene data show CDR1 as SGDLS and CDR2 as YYNGEE. V was shortened by 1 base and J by 1 base, with 9 bases between the two germline ends. The CDR3 length is 15 residues. Here the CDR3 DNA reads TGTGCCAGCAGCGTACAGTCCAATTCCTACAATGAGCAGTTCTTC. It is translated as CASSVQSNSYNEQFF.

The V call is TRBV4-3, the J call TRBJ2-6; D unresolved. There are 16 residues in the CDR3. V lost 0 bases and J 7 bases, leaving 13 bases between the germline ends. Germline CDR1 and CDR2: LGHNA and YSLEER. The CDR3 reads CASSQDLSRYANVLTF. CDR3 nucleotides: TGCGCCAGCAGCCAAGATCTTTCCAGGTACGCCAACGTCCTGACTTTC.

The chain joins TRBV28 to TRBJ1-6; possibly TRBD1 for D (6 bases). The V gene lost 5 bases and the J gene lost 4 bases, with 18 bases spanning the gap. The CDR3 spans 17 residues. Per the germline V gene, CDR1 is MDHEN and CDR2 is SYDVKM. The CDR3 DNA follows: TGTGCCAGCAGTGATATGGCCATAGGACAGTATAATTCACCCCTCCACTTT. Amino acid sequence: CASSDMAIGQYNSPLHF. Using reference TRBV28 and TRBJ1-6 for the parts outside the CDR3, the full variable domain is DVKVTQSSRYLVKRTGEKVFLECVQDMDHENMFWYRQDPGLGLRLIYFSYDVKMKEKGDIPEGYSVSREKKERFSLILESASTNQTSMYLCASSDMAIGQYNSPLHFGNGTRLTVT.

V usage is TRBV11-1 and J usage is TRBJ2-1, with 7 bases aligning to TRBD1. Germline trimming cut 4 bases from V and 1 base from J; bases unmatched to any gene: 7. Germline CDR1 reads SGHAT; CDR2 reads FQDESV (reference sequence). There are 16 residues in the CDR3. The chain's CDR3 is CASSSLTGISYNEQFF. The DNA of the CDR3 is TGTGCCAGCAGCTCTTTGACAGGGATATCCTACAATGAGCAGTTCTTC. Full variable domain (remainder filled in from reference TRBV11-1 and TRBJ2-1): EAEVAQSPRYKITEKSQAVAFWCDPISGHATLYWYRQILGQGPELLVQFQDESVVDDSQLPKDRFSAERLKGVDSTLKIQPAELGDSAMYLCASSSLTGISYNEQFFGPGTRLTVL.

V and J are TRBV4-2 and TRBJ2-7; 12 bases line up with TRBD1. With V trimmed by 4 bases and J by 5 bases, 6 bases remained unmatched. The germline V gene has CDR1 LGHNA and CDR2 YNFKEQ. The CDR3 runs 15 residues. CDR3 sequence: CASSRVGTGGHEQYF. The CDR3 region has the DNA TGTGCCAGCAGCCGGGTTGGGACAGGGGGCCACGAGCAGTACTTC.

The chain combines TRBV4-3 with TRBJ2-2, with D maybe TRBD1 (6 bases). This CDR3 contains 16 residues. The V gene's germline CDR1 is LGHNA and CDR2 YSLEER. The V end was cut by 3 bases, the J end by 4 bases, with 15 bases between. CDR3 bases: TGCGCCAGCAGCCACCCGACAGGTTCTTTCACCGGGGAGCTGTTTTTT. Translating gives CASSHPTGSFTGELFF.

V gene TRBV5-4 combines with J gene TRBJ2-3; 16 bases map to TRBD2. The V gene's germline CDR1 is SGHNT and CDR2 YYREEE (reference sequence). J gave up 5 bases and V 0 bases, and 6 bases lay outside the gene matches. This CDR3 is 18 amino acids long. The CDR3 sequence is CASSLAPGLAGGRDTQYF. The CDR3 nucleotides are TGTGCCAGCAGCTTGGCCCCGGGACTAGCGGGAGGGCGAGATACGCAGTATTTT.

The rearrangement links TRBV10-2 to TRBJ2-2; tentatively, D is TRBD1 (5 bases). Germline CDR1 and CDR2: WSHSY and SAAADI. The V gene lost 6 bases and the J gene lost 0 bases, with 14 bases spanning the gap. The CDR3 is 16 amino acids. CDR3 loop: CASRYTGGTNTGELFF. CDR3 in DNA: TGCGCCAGCAGATATACAGGTGGGACGAACACCGGGGAGCTGTTTTTT.

V is TRBV6-1 and J is TRBJ1-2; tentatively, D is TRBD1 (6 bases). This CDR3 is built from 13 residues. Germline V gene sequence: CDR1 MNHNS, CDR2 SASEGT. Trimming removed 8 bases at V and 4 bases at J, with 14 bases between. Here the CDR3 reads CASFLQGVYGYTF. In nucleotides, the CDR3 is TGTGCCAGCTTCCTACAGGGTGTCTATGGCTACACCTTC.